This T cell receptor beta chain was captured in a study of regulatory T cells in long-lasting Graves disease. Arm-PCR with iRepertoire HTBI primers amplified the CDR3 regions for these TCR beta libraries. TCRdb reprocessed the multiplex PCR reads via MiXCR and lists one record per CDR3 protein. The table shows some 450,000 distinct CDR3 sequences, with roughly a quarter occurring only once. The time point was: persistent/refractory GD, antithyroid drugs over 5 years with positive TRAb. PBMCs were the source of the RNA used for TCR sequencing. V lost 0 bases, J lost 8 bases, and 12 bases lay in between. CDR1 is SGHRS and CDR2 is YFSETQ in the germline V gene. This CDR3 is 14 amino acids long.

The sequenced sample was peripheral blood mononuclear cells (PBMCs), obtained when the disease was refractory, from a patient treated with antithyroid drugs. The rearrangement links TRBV5-1 to TRBJ1-5, with D tentatively TRBD1 (6 bases). The receptor was isolated from a female donor with Graves disease. The CDR3 DNA follows: TGCGCCAGCAGCTTGGGGACAGAAGGTGAGCCCCAGCATTTT. This codes for CASSLGTEGEPQHF.